The rows below give T cell receptor beta chains drawn from one sample of a study. Via MiXCR, TCRdb re-called the 5' RACE reads, giving one row per CDR3 protein. Among approximately 57,000 distinct CDR3 sequences listed, less than 25% were seen once. The sequenced sample was tumor-infiltrating Tregs sorted from the breast tumor. Source of these receptors: a female donor with breast cancer. CDR3s include the opening cysteine and the closing phenylalanine or tryptophan. D genes are given only for firm matches. Clone size is shown for a subset of rows, as once, few, many or a class of expanded clone.

J gene	D gene	V gene	clone size	CDR3 DNA	CDR3 protein
TRBJ2-7	.	TRBV7-2	.	TGTGCCAGCAGCCGTGACCAGGACCTCCTTTACGAGCAGTACTTC	CASSRDQDLLYEQYF
TRBJ1-2	.	TRBV7-2	.	TGTGCCAGCAGCCCCTACTGGGAAGATGGCTACACCTTC	CASSPYWEDGYTF
TRBJ2-7	.	TRBV5-1	.	TGCGCCAGCAGCTTGGAAGCGGCCAGCTCCTACGATCAGTACTTC	CASSLEAASSYDQYF
TRBJ2-1	.	TRBV7-2	medium-sized	TGTGCCAGCAGCTTAGTAACCAATGAGCAGTTCTTC	CASSLVTNEQFF
TRBJ2-7	.	TRBV5-1	many	TGCGCCAGCAAAGTCGGGCAAGACGCGTCCTACGAGCAGTACTTC	CASKVGQDASYEQYF
TRBJ2-1	TRBD2	TRBV24-1	many	TGTGCCACCAGTGATCCTGGGACTAGCGGGATGAACAATGAGCAGTTCTTC	CATSDPGTSGMNNEQFF
TRBJ2-7	.	TRBV7-9	many	TGTGCCAGCAGCTACTTCTACGAGCAGTACTTC	CASSYFYEQYF
TRBJ1-1	.	TRBV7-8	.	TGTGCCAGCAGCCCCCTCCCAGGGAGAAACACTGAAGCTTTCTTT	CASSPLPGRNTEAFF
TRBJ2-7	TRBD2	TRBV2	many	TGTGCCAGCAGTGGGGAGGGTCCGGCCCTCGAGCAGTACTTC	CASSGEGPALEQYF
TRBJ2-3	.	TRBV30	.	TGTGCCTGGACCGTCGGGAGTGGAACAGATACGCAGTATTTT	CAWTVGSGTDTQYF